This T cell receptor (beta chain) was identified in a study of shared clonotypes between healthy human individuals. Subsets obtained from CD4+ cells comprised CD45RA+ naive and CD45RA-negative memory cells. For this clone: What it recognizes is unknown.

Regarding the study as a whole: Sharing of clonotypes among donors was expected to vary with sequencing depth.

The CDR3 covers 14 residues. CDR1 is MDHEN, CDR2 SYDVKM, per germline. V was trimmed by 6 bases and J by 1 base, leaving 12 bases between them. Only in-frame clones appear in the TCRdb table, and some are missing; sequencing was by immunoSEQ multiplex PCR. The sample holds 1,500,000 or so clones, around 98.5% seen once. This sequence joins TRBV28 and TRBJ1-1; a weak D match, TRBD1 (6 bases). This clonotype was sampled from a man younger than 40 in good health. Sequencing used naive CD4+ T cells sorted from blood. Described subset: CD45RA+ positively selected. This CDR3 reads CASRLDRKNTEAFF. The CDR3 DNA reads TGTGCCAGCAGATTAGACAGGAAGAACACTGAAGCTTTCTTT.